One sample yielded the 20 T cell receptor beta chains listed below, sequenced in a study of identifying expanded T cells in peripheral blood. The assay was immunoSEQ multiplex PCR, and TCRdb's table has in-frame clones only and misses some. Of tens of thousands of clones detected, around 90% appear once; the ten largest clones hold 15% to 20%. Sample: blood. The receptors come from a person aged 18-69 years in good health.

This clone was seen once. This chain joins TRBV6-5 and TRBJ1-1, with a tentative D call TRBD1 (6 bases). The V gene's germline CDR1 is MNHEY and CDR2 SVGAGI. The CDR3 extends over 13 amino acids. V lost 6 bases and J 7 bases, leaving 15 bases between the germline ends. CDR3 DNA sequence: TGTGCCAGCAGGGGAACAGGGAGGGTTGAAGCTTTCTTT. Translation gives CASRGTGRVEAFF.

CDR3 region: CASRSGTDLSYGYTF. In DNA, the CDR3 is TGCGCCAGCCGCTCCGGGACAGACCTCTCCTATGGCTACACCTTC. The J gene is TRBJ1-2, the V gene TRBV4-1; 7 bases match TRBD1. CDR1 is MGHRA and CDR2 is YSYEKL in the germline V gene. This CDR3 contains 15 residues. V was clipped by 8 bases and J by 4 bases; unmatched bases: 13.

The V gene is TRBV20-1, the J gene TRBJ2-7; 7 nucleotides match TRBD1. Losses at the gene ends were 5 bases for V and 8 bases for J; bases not matched to a gene: 6. The CDR3 is 11 amino acids. Germline loops: CDR1 DFQATT, CDR2 SNEGSKA (reference sequence). This CDR3 is CSAPDRHKQYF. The CDR3, as DNA: TGCAGTGCTCCGGACAGGCACAAGCAGTACTTC.

This clone was seen only a few times. V usage is TRBV30 and J usage is TRBJ1-1; 11 bases match TRBD1. The CDR3 runs 17 residues. V shed 2 bases, J shed 1 base, and the junction held 9 bases outside the gene matches. Looked up from germline, CDR1 is GTSNPN and CDR2 is SVGIG (reference sequence). CDR3 DNA: TGTGCCTGGAGTCGAGGGACAGGGGGAGCTTGGAACACTGAAGCTTTCTTT. The encoded protein is CAWSRGTGGAWNTEAFF. Complete variable domain (other parts from reference TRBV30 and TRBJ1-1): SQTIHQWPATLVQPVGSPLSLECTVEGTSNPNLYWYRQAAGRGLQLLFYSVGIGQISSEVPQNLSASRPQDRQFILSSKKLLLSDSGFYLCAWSRGTGGAWNTEAFFGQGTRLTVV.

V is TRBV28 and J is TRBJ2-7; possible D gene TRBD2, 6 bases. Germline CDR1 is MDHEN and CDR2 is SYDVKM. This CDR3 has 16 amino acids. Trimming left V 3 bases short and J 0 bases short, with 15 bases between. CDR3 in amino acids: CASSFLRGRSSYEQYF. The CDR3 bases are TGTGCCAGCAGTTTCCTGAGAGGGAGGAGCTCCTACGAGCAGTACTTC.

The rearrangement links TRBV19 to TRBJ1-5, with D unresolved. Trimming removed 9 bases at V and 2 bases at J, with 11 bases between. Germline-derived CDR1 and CDR2 are LNHDA and SQIVND (reference sequence). CDR3 length: 13 residues. The CDR3 loop reads CASAPGRNQPQHF. The CDR3 DNA is TGTGCCAGCGCTCCAGGACGCAATCAGCCCCAGCATTTT.

Concerning this clone itself: One end of the junction varies from germline; a read error may be responsible. This chain links TRBV29-1 with TRBJ1-6; TRBD1 matches 8 bases. The CDR3 is 15 residues long. Germline CDR1 SQVTM, CDR2 ANQGSEA. CDR3: CSVEGQGSPSSPLHF. DNA of the CDR3: TGCAGCGTCGAAGGACAGGGCTCTCCTAGTTCACCCCTCCACTTT.

This clone was observed once. The chain employs TRBV6-5 and TRBJ1-2; D not certain. Trimming left V 4 bases short and J 4 bases short, with 19 bases between. CDR3 size: 16 residues. Germline-derived CDR1 and CDR2 are MNHEY and SVGAGI. The CDR3 nucleotides read TGTGCCAGCAGTTCCGCGGTAGGACGAGTCTTCTATGGCTACACCTTC. This encodes CASSSAVGRVFYGYTF.

The rearrangement joins TRBV15 to TRBJ2-6; D is possibly TRBD1 or TRBD2 (6 bases each). Germline V gives CDR1 LNHNV, CDR2 YYDKDF (reference sequence). Trimming removed 0 bases at V and 3 bases at J, with 12 bases between. This CDR3 has 17 residues. CDR3: CATSRDQQGGGANVLTF. CDR3 DNA sequence: TGTGCCACCAGCAGAGATCAACAGGGAGGTGGGGCCAACGTCCTGACTTTC.

The rearrangement uses TRBV7-9 and TRBJ2-6, with D unclear. The CDR3 has 12 residues. V was clipped by 8 bases and J by 2 bases, with 4 bases between them. Germline V gives CDR1 SEHNR, CDR2 FQNEAQ (reference sequence). In DNA, the CDR3 is TGTGCCAGCCACGCTGGGGCCAACGTCCTGACTTTC. This encodes CASHAGANVLTF. The variable domain in full, completed from reference TRBV7-9 and TRBJ2-6, reads DTGVSQNPRHKITKRGQNVTFRCDPISEHNRLYWYRQTLGQGPEFLTYFQNEAQLEKSRLLSDRFSAERPKGSFSTLEIQRTEQGDSAMYLCASHAGANVLTFGAGSRLTVL.

The J gene is TRBJ2-3, the V gene TRBV4-3; the match to TRBD1 covers 10 bases. The CDR3 runs to 18 residues. With V trimmed by 4 bases and J by 3 bases, 13 bases remained unmatched. Germline CDR1 and CDR2: LGHNA and YSLEER. In nucleotides, the CDR3 is TGCGCCAGCAGCCGGAGACAGGGGGCGCGAGGCCGGACAGATACGCAGTATTTT. Translating it yields CASSRRQGARGRTDTQYF.

Here the CDR3 DNA reads TGCGCCAACCACAGGGAGCTGCAAGAGACCCAGTACTTC. Amino acid sequence: CANHRELQETQYF. This rearrangement joins TRBV10-1 to TRBJ2-5, with a possible D match to TRBD1 (6 bases). This CDR3 spans 13 amino acids. The germline gives CDR1 WNHNN, CDR2 SYGVQD (reference sequence). V was clipped by 10 bases and J by 2 bases, with 14 bases between them.

The CDR3 loop is CASSYSTRGNEKLFF. CDR3 in DNA: TGTGCCAGCAGTTACTCGACCAGGGGGAATGAAAAACTGTTTTTT. This sequence joins TRBV6-6 and TRBJ1-4; 7 nucleotides line up with TRBD1. The CDR3 has 15 amino acids. The V gene end was trimmed by 0 bases and the J gene end by 5 bases; junction bases not matched to a gene: 3. The germline V gene has CDR1 MNHNY and CDR2 SVGAGI (reference sequence).

This chain joins TRBV28 and TRBJ1-3; 7 bases fit TRBD1. V was clipped by 6 bases and J by 0 bases; unmatched bases: 5. The CDR3 runs 15 residues. Per germline, CDR1 MDHEN and CDR2 SYDVKM. CDR3: CASSPGGGSGNTIYF. DNA of the CDR3: TGTGCCAGCAGCCCAGGGGGGGGCTCTGGAAACACCATATATTTT. Full variable domain (missing parts from reference TRBV28 and TRBJ1-3): DVKVTQSSRYLVKRTGEKVFLECVQDMDHENMFWYRQDPGLGLRLIYFSYDVKMKEKGDIPEGYSVSREKKERFSLILESASTNQTSMYLCASSPGGGSGNTIYFGEGSWLTVV.

This clone is a singleton in its sample. The chain employs TRBV29-1 and TRBJ2-5, with 7 bases identical to TRBD2. Germline-derived CDR1 and CDR2 are SQVTM and ANQGSEA. V gave up 5 bases and J gave up 5 bases; unmatched junction bases: 17. The CDR3 has 16 residues. The CDR3 loop reads CSVFIGSASGSETQYF. The DNA for the CDR3 is TGCAGCGTTTTTATTGGTTCGGCTAGCGGTTCGGAGACCCAGTACTTC.

V usage is TRBV7-2 and J usage is TRBJ1-5; the D gene is possibly TRBD1 (6 bases). The CDR3 extends over 15 amino acids. Germline-derived CDR1 and CDR2 are SGHTA and FQGNSA. Trimming removed 5 bases at V and 7 bases at J, with 18 bases between. The CDR3 region has the DNA TGTGCCAGCAGCGAGGTTGGACAGCGGAGACAGCCCCAGCATTTT. It codes for CASSEVGQRRQPQHF.

The chain links TRBV9 to TRBJ1-6; D is undetermined. Germline V gene lookup returns CDR1 SGDLS and CDR2 YYNGEE. Trimming shortened V by 3 bases and J by 10 bases, and 8 bases separated the two germline ends. CDR3 size: 12 residues. CDR3 region: CASSGIVSPLHF. The CDR3 coding sequence is TGTGCCAGCAGCGGCATCGTCTCACCCCTCCACTTT.

The chain uses TRBV7-9 and TRBJ1-2; possible D gene TRBD1, 6 bases. From germline, CDR1 is SEHNR and CDR2 FQNEAQ (reference sequence). The length of the CDR3 is 15 residues. V lost 2 bases to trimming and J lost 6 bases, with 16 bases between them. The CDR3 sequence is CASSLSGGAENGYTF. The CDR3 DNA is TGTGCCAGCAGCTTATCCGGGGGCGCCGAGAATGGCTACACCTTC.

This clone has only a few counts. V gene TRBV12-5 combines with J gene TRBJ1-2; D uncertain. Germline CDR1 and CDR2: LGHNT and FRNRAP. This CDR3 is built from 11 residues. V was clipped by 7 bases and J by 4 bases, with 7 bases between them. The CDR3 sequence: CASARAYGYTF. The CDR3 region has the DNA TGTGCTAGTGCAAGGGCCTATGGCTACACCTTC.

This chain links TRBV5-8 with TRBJ2-1; 9 bases match TRBD1. Germline trimming cut 7 bases from V and 5 bases from J; bases unmatched to any gene: 7. The CDR3 runs 14 residues. CDR1 SGHTS and CDR2 YDEGEE come from the germline V gene. As DNA, the CDR3 is TGTGCCAGCCGGACAGGGGAATCACACAATGAGCAGTTCTTC. This translates into CASRTGESHNEQFF.